This record looks at one TCR beta chain sequence and its context. The germline gives CDR1 SGHDT, CDR2 YYEEEE. This CDR3 contains 15 residues. The V and J ends lost 5 bases and 3 bases respectively, with 17 bases between them. The data originate from a study of blood T cell repertoires in COVID-19. Study details: Whether acute or convalescent, the COVID-19 samples came from the United States, Italy and Spain. Sources were T cells, B-cell-depleted T cells, or PBMCs; the material itself was cDNA or gDNA.

Assay: immunoSEQ multiplex PCR; the TCRdb copy retains only in-frame clones and omits some. The table shows over 300,000 clones, with 70% to 90% occurring only once. The origin of this receptor is a man between 18 and 29 years old who had recovered from COVID-19. Sequenced input: peripheral blood. The chain combines TRBV5-6 with TRBJ1-1; a possible D gene is TRBD1 (6 bases). In nucleotides, the CDR3 is TGTGCCAGCAGTACCGGCGGGGGGGCTTACACTGAAGCTTTCTTT. It codes for CASSTGGGAYTEAFF.